This entry describes one T cell receptor beta chain. Its antigen is as yet unknown. The data stem from a study of T cell repertoires in cytomegalovirus infection. Findings and caveats of the study: Cumulative frequency (of public TCR beta family members) identified carriers of CMV plus the relevant HLA.

Each CDR3 protein is one row after TCRdb ran MiXCR on the reads. The sample consists of hundreds of thousands of distinct CDR3 sequences, around 9.6% of them appearing once. The CDR3 runs 16 residues. Trimming shortened V by 6 bases and J by 0 bases, and 15 bases separated the two germline ends. CDR1 is MDHEN and CDR2 is SYDVKM in the germline V gene. The V and J genes are TRBV28 and TRBJ1-5; maybe TRBD1 (6 bases). The source material was PBMCs. The sequence came from a human donor in good health (CMV status not recorded). Some clones in this sample may be carry-over from other donors' samples. The CDR3 protein is CASRLRGVYSNQPQHF. CDR3 DNA sequence: TGTGCCAGCAGACTAAGGGGGGTTTATAGCAATCAGCCCCAGCATTTT.